This TCR beta chain emerged from a study of T cells after posttransplantation cyclophosphamide. Notes on this clone: Its antigen is still unknown.

Whole-study results and caveats: Skin or GI-infiltrating T cells shared few TRB sequences with blood.

TCRdb's copy holds only in-frame clones and misses some; the assay was immunoSEQ multiplex PCR. The sample yields fewer than 25,000 clones, more than 70% seen once. Sampled 1 year posttransplant, controls received myeloablative marrow transplants, methotrexate and a calcineurin inhibitor. The germline V and J ends were trimmed by 5 bases and 4 bases, with 17 bases remaining between them. The CDR3 has 15 amino acids. The germline V gene has CDR1 MNHEY and CDR2 SMNVEV (reference sequence). Source: PBMCs, taken after an allogeneic stem cell transplant with a calcineurin inhibitor and methotrexate. The chain links TRBV27 to TRBJ1-2; a possible D gene is TRBD1 (6 bases). The source is a female patient aged 45 to 65 who received an allogeneic stem cell transplant from an unrelated donor, was CMV-positive, and had chronic GVHD only. Some T cells may possibly be graft donor cells. The CDR3 protein is CASSPSGHGAYGYTF. CDR3 sequence (DNA): TGTGCCAGCAGTCCCTCGGGACACGGAGCCTATGGCTACACCTTC.